Below, one T cell receptor beta chain is given with its context. What antigen it recognizes has not been identified. The sample holds no much larger clone one base away, and base qualities are not on file. These data are taken from a study of blood T cell repertoires in COVID-19 (dated by TCRdb to about 2020). Regarding the research as a whole: Collaborator samples came from the United States, Italy and Spain and covered acute and convalescent phases of COVID-19. The prospective study material was composed of cDNA or gDNA derived from T cells, B-cell-depleted T cells, or PBMCs. Subjects who had been exposed to COVID-19, were actively infected with it, or had recovered from it provided the deeply sampled blood TCRbeta repertoires that made up the dataset. A freely available public database, intended as a resource for researchers studying the immune response to SARS-CoV-2, is where the repertoires were released. The samples were drawn from the first 160 participants of the ongoing ImmuneRACE study and from 1,254 subjects provided by 6 global collaborators. Nearly every sample came with metadata listing a de-identified subject ID, COVID-19 status, age in years and sex. Where available, HLA class I and class II types were obtained from metadata supplied by the sample provider rather than from assay-based typing.

Enrolling through a virtual design, the prospective study's participants ranged in age from roughly 18 to 89 years and lived across roughly 24 United States geographic areas. In the prospective study, participants were assigned to cohorts based on the clinical history participants reported in a screening survey and a study questionnaire. For ImmuneRACE Cohort 3, a participant was defined as recovered based on two consecutive negative NP/OP PCR tests, clearance by a healthcare professional, or resolution of symptoms. In the prospective study, mobile phlebotomists collected whole blood, serum and a nasopharyngeal or oropharyngeal swab from each participant. Prospective study participants could optionally give additional blood draws and questionnaires over an approximately two-month period. Blood samples from the prospective study were shipped frozen or at room temperature prior to DNA extraction.

CDR1 and CDR2 are read off the germline V gene (reference sequence) as MNHEY and SMNVEV. V and J lose 5 bases and 7 bases, and a span of 23 bases separates them. The CDR3 goes from the cysteine to the phenylalanine over 17 residues. The entry retains the CDR3 DNA only, 51 bases that are in frame from base 1. Beyond this particular receptor, the publication reports: Clinical and demographic metadata were provided uncurated, with the amount varying by source and participant.

TCRbeta CDR3 regions were amplified from genomic DNA by means of the immunoSEQ Assay, a bias-controlled multiplex PCR. The study's processing was this. Within the assay, amplification of reference gene primers was used to estimate how many nucleated cells each sample contained. To quantify the absolute abundance of each unique TCRbeta CDR3 rearrangement, sequence reads were collapsed and filtered. For each sample, productive Simpson clonality was calculated by taking the square root of Simpson's diversity index across productive rearrangements. In TCRdb, the immuneACCESS table is reduced to in-frame sequences with V and J assigned. These tables do not hold every clone; where another copy was compared, an unresolved V gene accounts for under half, and the others remain unexplained. V and J calls and clone size are copied from that table; D and trimming were computed from the DNA. In this sample the table shows about 360,000 clones, more than 70% of which occur a single time. About 1.5% of the sample is held by the ten biggest clonotypes.

The chain is assembled from TRBV27 and TRBJ2-2; the D gene is unclear. Sequenced material: PBMCs or T cells enriched from blood (not recorded which). This TCR was sampled from a man aged 25-40 years who had recovered from COVID-19. The CDR3 protein sequence reads: CASSIRVRPISGGELFF. The DNA is TGTGCCAGCAGTATCCGGGTCCGACCCATAAGTGGCGGGGAGCTGTTTTTT.